Listed here are 22 T cell receptor beta chains from one sample, sequenced in a study of CD8+ T cells in alopecia areata. RNA was isolated and reverse transcribed to cDNA, the sequencing template. Produced via immunoSEQ multiplex PCR; TCRdb's table is partial and in-frame only. The sample shows under 300,000 clones, under 80% of them seen only once. The specimen was CD4+ T cells sorted from blood, collected at week 0. The receptors derive from a human donor with alopecia areata.

The chain links TRBV30 to TRBJ2-5, with 13 bases lining up with TRBD2. The V segment lost 5 bases and the J segment 4 bases; nucleotides outside the gene matches: 7. In germline, CDR1 is GTSNPN, CDR2 SVGIG (reference sequence). The CDR3 is 15 amino acids. CDR3 DNA sequence: TGTGCCTGGGGCGGGACTAGCGGGGCGCGAGAGACCCAGTACTTC. Residues: CAWGGTSGARETQYF.

This chain joins TRBV10-3 and TRBJ2-5; TRBD1 matches at 7 bases. Unmatched junction bases numbered 2, after V lost 3 bases and J lost 1 base. Germline V gene data show CDR1 as ENHRY and CDR2 as SYGVKD. The CDR3 loop spans 14 amino acids. The DNA of the CDR3 is TGTGCCATCAGTGAACAGGGGACCCAAGAGACCCAGTACTTC. Protein product: CAISEQGTQETQYF.

This chain connects TRBV7-2 to TRBJ2-7, with 13 bases lining up with TRBD2. CDR3 length equals 17 residues. Germline V CDR1 and CDR2: SGHTA, FQGNSA. Germline trimming cut 5 bases from V and 1 base from J; bases unmatched to any gene: 8. The CDR3 spells CASSGGTSGVYSYEQYF. The CDR3 DNA reads TGTGCCAGCAGCGGGGGGACTAGCGGGGTCTATTCCTACGAGCAGTACTTC.

The chain links TRBV9 to TRBJ1-1; possibly TRBD1 for D (5 bases). Germline values: CDR1 SGDLS, CDR2 YYNGEE. V was clipped by 3 bases and J by 10 bases, with 19 bases between them. The CDR3 is 14 amino acids. CDR3 protein: CASSATGAEVGAFF. For the CDR3, the DNA is TGTGCCAGCAGCGCTACCGGGGCCGAGGTTGGAGCTTTCTTT.

This clone has a handful of counts. The V and J genes are TRBV29-1 and TRBJ2-5, with 7 positions matching TRBD2. The CDR3 totals 12 residues. V was pared by 6 bases and J by 7 bases, with 8 bases of the junction left unmatched. Germline V gene lookup returns CDR1 SQVTM and CDR2 ANQGSEA. The CDR3 protein is CSVGGITVTQYF. As DNA, the CDR3 is TGCAGCGTCGGGGGGATAACCGTGACCCAGTACTTC.

This clone appeared once. The same CDR3 is also encoded by other DNA sequences in this sample. This chain links TRBV29-1 with TRBJ2-5; 7 bases are a match to TRBD1. This CDR3 is built from 12 residues. Per germline, CDR1 SQVTM and CDR2 ANQGSEA. The trim removed 4 bases at V and 5 bases at J, leaving 4 bases unmatched. The CDR3 DNA reads TGCAGCGTTGTGGCAGGGGGTGAGACCCAGTACTTC. Translated, it gives CSVVAGGETQYF. Full variable domain (rest looked up from reference TRBV29-1 and TRBJ2-5): SAVISQKPSRDICQRGTSLTIQCQVDSQVTMMFWYRQQPGQSLTLIATANQGSEATYESGFVIDKFPISRPNLTFSTLTVSNMSPEDSSIYLCSVVAGGETQYFGPGTRLLVL.

The rearrangement links TRBV2 to TRBJ2-3; D not certain. Trimming removed 3 bases at V and 4 bases at J, with 2 bases between. The germline CDR1 and CDR2 sequences are SNHLY and FYNNEI. CDR3 length: 11 amino acids. The CDR3 protein is CASSESDTQYF. Written as DNA, the CDR3 is TGTGCCAGCAGTGAGTCAGATACGCAGTATTTT.

J is TRBJ1-2 and V is TRBV23-1, with D possibly matching TRBD1 (5 bases). TRBV23-1 is labeled an ORF, and its function is uncertain. Trimming removed 2 bases from V and 6 bases from J, with 10 bases in between. The length of the CDR3 is 13 residues. CDR3 nucleotides: TGCGCCAGCAGTCAACGGCGGGGGGATGGCTACACCTTC. Translation gives CASSQRRGDGYTF.

The chain uses TRBV13 and TRBJ2-1; D is possibly TRBD1 (5 bases). Per the germline V gene, CDR1 is PRHDT and CDR2 is FYEKMQ (reference sequence). This CDR3 spans 13 amino acids. V lost 5 bases to trimming and J lost 9 bases, with 14 bases between them. CDR3 region: CASSEVYQGEQFF. In nucleotides, the CDR3 is TGTGCCAGCAGCGAAGTTTATCAGGGTGAGCAGTTCTTC.

This chain connects TRBV2 to TRBJ1-1; a weak D match, TRBD1 (6 bases). The germline V and J ends were trimmed by 4 bases and 3 bases, with 12 bases remaining between them. Per germline, CDR1 SNHLY and CDR2 FYNNEI. The CDR3 consists of 14 residues. The CDR3 sequence: CASSVTGSDTEAFF. The CDR3 coding sequence is TGTGCCAGCAGTGTTACAGGGTCGGACACTGAAGCTTTCTTT.

The chain has TRBV18 and TRBJ2-1, with 9 bases aligning to TRBD2. Germline V CDR1 and CDR2: KGHSH, LQKENI. This CDR3 contains 13 residues. The V and J ends lost 0 bases and 12 bases, in that order; junction bases with no gene match: 3. The CDR3 DNA sequence: TGTGCCAGCTCACCACCGGGACTAGCACTGCAGTTCTTC. Its translation: CASSPPGLALQFF.

The chain joins TRBV30 to TRBJ2-5; no clear D. Germline CDR1 and CDR2: GTSNPN and SVGIG (reference sequence). Trimming cost V 4 bases and J 1 base, with 13 bases left between them. The length of the CDR3 is 14 residues. CDR3 sequence: CAWMANYPQETQYF. The CDR3 DNA follows: TGTGCCTGGATGGCGAACTACCCCCAAGAGACCCAGTACTTC.

In DNA form, the CDR3 reads TGCAGTGCTAGTGGCTACACCTTC. It encodes CSASGYTF. The rearrangement uses TRBV20-1 and TRBJ1-2; D call uncertain. V lost 3 bases, J lost 7 bases, and 0 bases lay in between. The CDR3 sequence is 8 residues long. Germline V lookup: CDR1 DFQATT, CDR2 SNEGSKA (reference sequence).

This clone was observed a few times. The V call is TRBV30, the J call TRBJ2-7, with D uncertain. The ends were cut back, 8 bases at V and 5 bases at J, with 10 bases in the middle. Germline CDR1 is GTSNPN and CDR2 is SVGIG (reference sequence). The CDR3 has 10 residues. CDR3 protein: CAPHPDEQYF. CDR3 bases: TGTGCCCCCCACCCCGACGAGCAGTACTTC.

As for this clone: The same CDR3 also results from other DNA sequences found in this sample. This chain uses TRBV5-1 with TRBJ1-1; no firm D call. Germline assignment: CDR1 SGHRS and CDR2 YFSETQ. The CDR3 sequence is 12 residues long. Trimming took off 4 bases at V and 3 bases at J, with 7 bases between the two ends. CDR3 DNA: TGCGCCAGCAGCACCGGATACACTGAAGCTTTCTTT. Its translation: CASSTGYTEAFF.

The rearrangement joins TRBV5-4 to TRBJ1-2, with a possible D match to TRBD1 (5 bases). V lost 4 bases, J lost 4 bases, and 14 bases lay in between. The CDR3 has 14 residues. CDR1 SGHNT and CDR2 YYREEE come from the germline V gene (reference sequence). The CDR3 nucleotides read TGTGCCAGCAGCCGGGCAGGGAATTCCTATGGCTACACCTTC. Translation gives CASSRAGNSYGYTF.

This clone was seen once. The J gene is TRBJ2-7, the V gene TRBV5-1; D not resolved. Germline CDR1 SGHRS, CDR2 YFSETQ. The CDR3 extends over 15 amino acids. Trimming left V 0 bases short and J 0 bases short, with 10 bases between. CDR3 DNA sequence: TGCGCCAGCAGCTTGGGAGAGTCTTTCTCCTACGAGCAGTACTTC. The encoded protein is CASSLGESFSYEQYF.

The chain recombines TRBV29-1 with TRBJ2-5; 14 bases agree with TRBD2. V trimming: 6 bases; J trimming: 5 bases; junction bases outside the gene matches: 11. Germline loops: CDR1 SQVTM, CDR2 ANQGSEA. The CDR3 totals 16 residues. The CDR3 reads CSVAGTSGGPGETQYF. The DNA of the CDR3 is TGCAGCGTGGCCGGGACTAGCGGGGGTCCCGGGGAGACCCAGTACTTC.

The chain joins TRBV29-1 to TRBJ1-4; D is unclear. CDR3 length equals 12 residues. The germline gives CDR1 SQVTM, CDR2 ANQGSEA. The V end was cut by 8 bases, the J end by 4 bases, with 11 bases between. The chain's CDR3 is CSSGRYNEKLFF. The CDR3 DNA is TGCAGCTCGGGTCGCTATAATGAAAAACTGTTTTTT.

Comment on this clone: The same CDR3 can be traced to other DNA sequences in this sample. V gene TRBV29-1 combines with J gene TRBJ2-1; unclear D gene. This CDR3 is built from 12 residues. The V end lost 3 bases, the J end lost 3 bases, and 6 bases lay between the germline ends. Germline CDR1 reads SQVTM; CDR2 reads ANQGSEA. In DNA, the CDR3 is TGCAGCGTTGAGACGGGCTACAATGAGCAGTTCTTC. Translating it yields CSVETGYNEQFF.

With respect to this clone: A read error may produce the germline difference seen at one junction end. Other DNA sequences in this specimen translate into the identical CDR3. V is TRBV29-1 and J is TRBJ2-6; the D gene could be TRBD1 or TRBD2 (5 bases each). Germline V CDR1 and CDR2: SQVTM, ANQGSEA. This CDR3 spans 14 amino acids. CDR3 loop: CSVAAVTGANVLTF. The CDR3 DNA is TGCAGCGTCGCAGCTGTGACCGGGGCCAACGTCCTGACCTTC.

The rearrangement links TRBV5-8 to TRBJ2-7; D possibly corresponds to TRBD2 (6 bases). CDR1 is SGHTS and CDR2 is YDEGEE in the germline V gene. V was cut by 4 bases and J by 3 bases, with 14 bases left in between. CDR3 length equals 14 residues. The DNA of the CDR3 is TGTGCCAGCAGCCGGTCGGGACTCCTCTACGAGCAGTACTTC. This gives the protein CASSRSGLLYEQYF.